Presented here are 5 T cell receptor beta chains from one specimen sequenced in a study of T cell repertoires in cytomegalovirus infection. For these TCRs, the target antigens are not known. TCRdb independently ran MiXCR on the reads; one entry per CDR3 protein. The table includes 750,000 to 950,000 distinct CDR3 sequences, roughly 28% detected once. Sequenced here: cultured CD8+ T cells from PBMCs, sampled from culture after CMV antigen stimulation. The receptors shown here come from a human donor in good health (CMV status not recorded). Some clones in this sample may be carry-over from other donors' samples.

This clonotype has ten or more counts. This rearrangement joins TRBV7-2 to TRBJ1-5, with D unclear. The CDR3 length is 15 residues. CDR1 is SGHTA, CDR2 FQGNSA, per germline. The ends were cut back, 2 bases at V and 0 bases at J, with 8 bases in the middle. The CDR3 DNA follows: TGTGCCAGCAGCTTATCCCGGTATAGCAATCAGCCCCAGCATTTT. Encoded protein: CASSLSRYSNQPQHF.

The CDR3 region is CASRSGLAFEDTQYF. CDR3 coding DNA: TGTGCCAGCAGATCGGGACTAGCGTTTGAAGATACGCAGTATTTT. This sequence joins TRBV6-2 or TRBV6-3 and TRBJ2-3; TRBD2 aligns across 10 bases. The CDR3 contains 15 residues. Per the germline V gene, CDR1 is MNHEY and CDR2 is SVGEGT. Trimming removed 6 bases from V and 5 bases from J; junction bases left unmatched: 8.

In this sample, this clonotype turned up a few times. The chain carries TRBV28 and TRBJ1-2; D may be TRBD1 (5 bases). Trimming cost V 4 bases and J 4 bases, with 13 bases left between them. This CDR3 region has 14 residues. Per germline, CDR1 MDHEN and CDR2 SYDVKM. CDR3 sequence (DNA): TGTGCCAGCAGTTACAGGTCCCGGGTCTATGGCTACACCTTC. Its translation: CASSYRSRVYGYTF.

This clonotype was picked up many times. This CDR3 is CASRTNRGFGNQPQHF. The CDR3 DNA reads TGTGCCAGTAGGACCAACAGGGGTTTCGGCAATCAGCCCCAGCATTTT. The V and J genes are TRBV19 and TRBJ1-5; 7 bases are a match to TRBD1. J lost 2 bases, V lost 6 bases, and 10 bases had no gene match. This CDR3 spans 16 amino acids. CDR1 is LNHDA and CDR2 is SQIVND in the germline V gene (reference sequence).

This clonotype appeared a few times. The V and J genes are TRBV6-2 or TRBV6-3 and TRBJ1-4; D is unresolved. Germline V CDR1 and CDR2: MNHEY, SVGEGT. The CDR3 has 16 residues. V was shortened by 4 bases and J by 0 bases, with 12 bases between the two germline ends. The CDR3 DNA is TGTGCCAGCAGTTGGATTGACACCGCAACTAATGAAAAACTGTTTTTT. This codes for CASSWIDTATNEKLFF.